Sequencing of this TCR beta chain was carried out in a study of blood T cells in healthy people across ages. Overall study findings and caveats: For the donors, CMV status was unknown and possibly confounded expanded clonotype changes.

The germline V and J ends were trimmed by 3 bases and 12 bases, with 21 bases remaining between them. This CDR3 has 15 residues. CDR1 and CDR2 from the germline V gene are SGHTA and FQGNSA. PCR was performed a second time for about 6 to 11 cycles using a sample-barcoded 5' primer and a J-beta primer mix. TCRdb processed the 5' RACE reads anew with MiXCR; each CDR3 protein has one entry. Of roughly 800,000 distinct CDR3 sequences in the sample, about 53% were seen once. As to this clonotype: The antigen is not known.

This TCR derives from a man at least 80 years old in good health. Input material: blood. The rearrangement joins TRBV7-2 to TRBJ2-1, with TRBD2 as a possible D gene (5 bases). The chain's CDR3 is CASSFRGSLPGGQFF. The CDR3 nucleotides read TGTGCCAGCAGCTTTCGAGGGAGTCTACCTGGAGGGCAGTTCTTC.